The clone carrying this T cell receptor beta chain was counted a few times. Its antigen is unidentified. The PCR was carried out with 60 Vbeta primers and 13 Jbeta primers. Produced via immunoSEQ multiplex PCR; TCRdb's table is partial and in-frame only. The data show some 200,000 clones, with roughly 73% seen just once and roughly 1.9% held by the top ten. The data were taken from a study of cytomegalovirus exposure and HLA in healthy donors. Study-level background: HLA-typed donors contributed about 85 million unique TCRs, which were held in an early data release. Study-level results: Using the classifier, cytomegalovirus status was reportedly diagnosed with high specificity and sensitivity.

Germline CDR1 and CDR2: SGHRS and YFSETQ. Trimming left V 1 base short and J 0 bases short, with 10 bases between. The CDR3 loop spans 15 amino acids. Specimen: PBMCs. The gene calls are TRBV5-1 and TRBJ1-1; possibly TRBD1 for D (5 bases). This clonotype was obtained from a woman in her 30s in good health and CMV-seronegative. Written as DNA, the CDR3 is TGCGCCAGCAGCTTGTATACAGGCCTGAACACTGAAGCTTTCTTT. This gives the protein CASSLYTGLNTEAFF.